These 10 T cell receptor beta chains were all obtained from the same sample, sequenced in a study of PD-1 blockade in classical Hodgkin lymphoma (TCRdb year 2020). According to the study, the label for this sample's time point signals: newly diagnosed, previously untreated cHL patient sample. Magnetic negative selection with a Miltenyi CD4+ T cell isolation kit was used to purify CD4+ T cells from thawed PBMCs. The library was prepared using the immunoSEQ multiplex PCR assay. Imported from immuneACCESS, the table was reduced by TCRdb to in-frame sequences with V and J called. These copies leave out some clones; in studies compared against another copy, an unresolved V gene accounts for under half, and the cause of the remainder is not known. The sample records some 16,000 clones, over 80% of which are singletons. 0.51% of the sample lies in the top ten. The sequenced sample consisted of CD4+ T cells from blood. All receptors derive from a human donor with classical Hodgkin lymphoma.

The genes are TRBV19 and TRBJ2-2; TRBD1 agrees at 8 bases. Trimming cost V 9 bases and J 5 bases; bases outside gene matches: 5. CDR1 and CDR2 from the germline V gene are LNHDA and SQIVND (reference sequence). This CDR3 has 13 residues. The CDR3 nucleotides are TGTGCCAGCCACGACAGGGGTACCGGGGAGCTGTTTTTT. This codes for CASHDRGTGELFF.

This clone was recorded once. The CDR3 DNA sequence: TGCGCCAGCAGCCAAGTCCTCGGGAATCAGCCCCAGCATTTT. The encoded protein is CASSQVLGNQPQHF. This chain links TRBV4-1 with TRBJ1-5, with D unclear. CDR1 MGHRA and CDR2 YSYEKL come from the germline V gene. The CDR3 is made up of 14 amino acids. V was trimmed by 1 base and J by 4 bases, leaving 8 bases between them.

The rearrangement uses TRBV5-1 and TRBJ1-5; a weak D match, TRBD1 (6 bases). The CDR3 totals 14 residues. Deletions cut 1 base from V and 4 bases from J, with 9 bases between. Germline V CDR1 and CDR2: SGHRS, YFSETQ. CDR3 in amino acids: CASSLSGDNQPQHF. DNA of the CDR3: TGCGCCAGCAGCTTGTCAGGGGATAATCAGCCCCAGCATTTT.

The rearrangement links TRBV6-5 to TRBJ1-4, with 7 bases lining up with TRBD1. The trim removed 6 bases at V and 4 bases at J, leaving 5 bases unmatched. Germline V gene sequence: CDR1 MNHEY, CDR2 SVGAGI. This CDR3 has 14 residues. Here the CDR3 reads CASRPTGDNEKLFF. The CDR3 nucleotides are TGTGCCAGCAGACCCACAGGGGATAATGAAAAACTGTTTTTT.

The chain recombines TRBV11-2 with TRBJ1-2; the match to TRBD1 covers 8 bases. V dropped 2 bases and J dropped 6; count of bases not matched to a gene: 5. The CDR3 loop spans 14 amino acids. CDR1 is SGHAT, CDR2 FQNNGV, per germline. The CDR3 DNA is TGTGCCAGCAGCTTAAGGACAGGGCTTAATGGCTACACCTTC. Translating it yields CASSLRTGLNGYTF.

This sequence joins TRBV19 and TRBJ2-4; D possibly corresponds to TRBD2 (6 bases). The germline V gene encodes CDR1 LNHDA and CDR2 SQIVND (reference sequence). With 4 bases removed from V and 4 bases from J, the gap between germline ends came to 14 bases. This CDR3 is built from 15 residues. The CDR3 DNA is TGTGCCAGTAGTAAACTAGAGCGGGTGAAAAACATTCAGTACTTC. Translated, it gives CASSKLERVKNIQYF.

In DNA, the CDR3 is TGTGCCAGCAGCTTGGGTGGGAGCTCCTACGAGCAGTACTTC. Its translation is CASSLGGSSYEQYF. The chain recombines TRBV5-4 with TRBJ2-7; D is perhaps TRBD2 (5 bases). V lost 0 bases, J lost 0 bases, and 7 bases lay in between. Looked up from germline, CDR1 is SGHNT and CDR2 is YYREEE (reference sequence). This CDR3 has 14 amino acids.

The rearrangement uses TRBV30 and TRBJ1-3, with no clear D. The CDR3 extends over 14 amino acids. Deletions cut 0 bases from V and 2 bases from J, with 8 bases between. Germline V gene sequence: CDR1 GTSNPN, CDR2 SVGIG (reference sequence). In DNA form, the CDR3 reads TGTGCCTGGAGTGTACAGTCCGCTGGAAACACCATATATTTT. It specifies CAWSVQSAGNTIYF.

The rearrangement uses TRBV5-4 and TRBJ2-2; 13 nucleotides line up with TRBD2. V lost 4 bases to trimming and J lost 5 bases; unmatched junction nucleotides: 5. The CDR3 contains 16 residues. Germline CDR1 is SGHNT and CDR2 is YYREEE (reference sequence). CDR3 protein: CASSRPLAGGTGELFF. In DNA, the CDR3 is TGTGCCAGCAGCCGCCCACTAGCGGGAGGGACCGGGGAGCTGTTTTTT.

The genes are TRBV2 and TRBJ2-1; 11 nucleotides line up with TRBD2. The germline gives CDR1 SNHLY, CDR2 FYNNEI. The trim removed 9 bases at V and 9 bases at J, leaving 4 bases unmatched. The CDR3 runs 12 residues. The CDR3 sequence: CARTSGSFEQFF. The CDR3 DNA is TGTGCCAGAACTAGCGGGAGTTTTGAGCAGTTCTTC.